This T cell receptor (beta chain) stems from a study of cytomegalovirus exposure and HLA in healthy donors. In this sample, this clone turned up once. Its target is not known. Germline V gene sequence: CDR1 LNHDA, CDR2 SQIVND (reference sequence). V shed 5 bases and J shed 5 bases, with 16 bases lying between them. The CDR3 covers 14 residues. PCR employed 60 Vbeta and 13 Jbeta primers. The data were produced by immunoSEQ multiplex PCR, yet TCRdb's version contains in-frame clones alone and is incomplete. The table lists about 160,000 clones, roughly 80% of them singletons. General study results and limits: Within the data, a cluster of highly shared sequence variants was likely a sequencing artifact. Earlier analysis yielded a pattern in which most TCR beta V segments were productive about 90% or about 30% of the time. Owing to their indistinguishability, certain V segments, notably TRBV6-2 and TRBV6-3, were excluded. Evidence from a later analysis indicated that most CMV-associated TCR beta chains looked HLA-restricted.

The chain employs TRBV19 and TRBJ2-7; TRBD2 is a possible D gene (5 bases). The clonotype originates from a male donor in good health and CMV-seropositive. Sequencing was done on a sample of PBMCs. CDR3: CASSPRGLQNEQYF. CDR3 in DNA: TGTGCCAGTAGTCCGAGAGGACTCCAAAACGAGCAGTACTTC. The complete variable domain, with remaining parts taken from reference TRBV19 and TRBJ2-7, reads DGGITQSPKYLFRKEGQNVTLSCEQNLNHDAMYWYRQDPGQGLRLIYYSQIVNDFQKGDIAEGYSVSREKKESFPLTVTSAQKNPTAFYLCASSPRGLQNEQYFGPGTRLTVT.